Shown below are 6 T cell receptor beta chains from a single sample sequenced in a study of shared clonotypes between healthy human individuals (dated by TCRdb to the early 2020s). The library was made by the immunoSEQ multiplex PCR assay. Not all clones reach the TCRdb copy of this immuneACCESS table, which keeps in-frame sequences only. Checked studies attribute under half of the gap to unresolved V genes and leave the rest unexplained. The sample profile shows roughly 2 million clones; approximately 95% of them were found once. 1.1% of the sample comes from the top ten. For the CD8 naive samples, CD45RO-negative cells were positively selected for CCR7, yielding a CD45RA+CCR7+ population from which TemRA cells were excluded. Sequencing was performed on naive CD8+ T cells sorted from blood. Sample cell subset or site, as interpreted from the label and publication: CD45RA+CCR7+. All receptors derive from a man younger than 30 in good health.

The chain is built from TRBV5-1 and TRBJ1-3, with D unresolved. V was trimmed by 2 bases and J by 0 bases, leaving 3 bases between them. The CDR3 loop spans 13 amino acids. CDR1 and CDR2 from the germline V gene are SGHRS and YFSETQ. DNA of the CDR3: TGCGCCAGCAGCTTACGCTCTGGAAACACCATATATTTT. Encoded protein: CASSLRSGNTIYF.

This rearrangement joins TRBV4-1 to TRBJ2-3; D gene unclear. CDR1 and CDR2 (germline): MGHRA, YSYEKL. The V end was cut by 3 bases, the J end by 3 bases, with 16 bases between. CDR3 length equals 16 residues. In DNA, the CDR3 is TGCGCCAGCAGCCACCCCCAAAATAGTGTGACAGATACGCAGTATTTT. It yields the protein CASSHPQNSVTDTQYF.

The chain links TRBV30 to TRBJ2-7; 10 bases match TRBD2. V lost 2 bases and J lost 0; bases outside the gene matches: 10. Germline CDR1 GTSNPN, CDR2 SVGIG (reference sequence). The CDR3 is 17 residues long. The CDR3 region is CAWSLSGSGRASYEQYF. The CDR3 bases are TGTGCCTGGAGTTTGAGTGGGAGCGGGAGGGCCTCCTACGAGCAGTACTTC.

This chain uses TRBV27 with TRBJ1-6; possible D gene TRBD1, 5 bases. V lost 6 bases and J 6 bases, leaving 12 bases between the germline ends. The germline V gene has CDR1 MNHEY and CDR2 SMNVEV (reference sequence). The CDR3 runs to 14 residues. The CDR3 sequence is CASRHTGSNSPLHF. The CDR3 coding sequence is TGTGCCAGCAGACACACAGGCTCTAATTCACCCCTCCACTTT.

This rearrangement joins TRBV9 to TRBJ2-2; 11 nucleotides align to TRBD2. In germline, CDR1 is SGDLS, CDR2 YYNGEE. The ends lost 2 bases at V and 4 bases at J; junction bases unmatched: 7. This CDR3 spans 17 amino acids. This CDR3 is CASSVVAGGLGTGELFF. The CDR3 nucleotides read TGTGCCAGCAGCGTTGTAGCGGGAGGGCTTGGCACCGGGGAGCTGTTTTTT.

The chain employs TRBV6-5 and TRBJ1-5; unclear D gene. The germline V gene encodes CDR1 MNHEY and CDR2 SVGAGI. This CDR3 contains 13 residues. Trimming left V 6 bases short and J 1 base short, with 7 bases between. CDR3 DNA sequence: TGTGCCAGCAGACTTGAAAGCAATCAGCCCCAGCATTTT. It yields the protein CASRLESNQPQHF.